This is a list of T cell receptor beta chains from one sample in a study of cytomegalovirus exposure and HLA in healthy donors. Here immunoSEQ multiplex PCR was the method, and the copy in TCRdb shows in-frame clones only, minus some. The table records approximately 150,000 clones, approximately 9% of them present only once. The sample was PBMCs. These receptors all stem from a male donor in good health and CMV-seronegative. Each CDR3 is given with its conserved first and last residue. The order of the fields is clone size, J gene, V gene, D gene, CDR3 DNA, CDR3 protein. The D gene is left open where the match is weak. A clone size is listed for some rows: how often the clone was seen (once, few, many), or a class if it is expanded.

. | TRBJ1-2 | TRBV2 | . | TGTGCCAGCCAGAAAGGGGCCTATGGCTACACCTTC | CASQKGAYGYTF
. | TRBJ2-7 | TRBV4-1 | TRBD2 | TGCGCCAGCAGCCAGACTAGCGGGGCAACCTACGAGCAGTACTTC | CASSQTSGATYEQYF
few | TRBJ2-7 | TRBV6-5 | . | TGTGCCAGCAGTCCCTGGCAGGGGGGCAATGAGCAGTACTTC | CASSPWQGGNEQYF
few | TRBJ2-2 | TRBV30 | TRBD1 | TGTGCCTGGTGCTGGGACAGGGAAAACACCGGGGAGCTGTTTTTT | CAWCWDRENTGELFF
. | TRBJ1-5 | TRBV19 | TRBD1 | TGTGCCAGTAGTATGGACAGGGCTGGGAATCAGCCCCAGCATTTT | CASSMDRAGNQPQHF
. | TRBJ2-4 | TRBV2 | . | TGTGCCAGCAGTGAATGGGGAGGCAAAAACATTCAGTACTTC | CASSEWGGKNIQYF
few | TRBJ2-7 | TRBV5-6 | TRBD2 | TGTGCCAGCAGCCCGGTCGGGGAGGGCGTAAGCTCCTACGAGCAGTACTTC | CASSPVGEGVSSYEQYF
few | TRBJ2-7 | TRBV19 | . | TGTGCCAGTAGTATCAGACAGGACTTCCCCTACGAGCAGTACTTC | CASSIRQDFPYEQYF
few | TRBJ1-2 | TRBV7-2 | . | TGTGCCAGCAGCCCCGTTAGGGAGGGGGGCTACACCTTC | CASSPVREGGYTF
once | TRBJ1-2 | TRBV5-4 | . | TGTGCCAGCCGCAAGACCCGGGGGGCAGAAGGCTACACCTTC | CASRKTRGAEGYTF
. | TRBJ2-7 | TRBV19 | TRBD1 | TGTGCCAGTAGTTCATTTCCGGGACAGGACTACGAGCAGTACTTC | CASSSFPGQDYEQYF
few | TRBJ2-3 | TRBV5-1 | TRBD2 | TGCGCCAGCAGCTCCACTCCGGGACTAAGCACAGATACGCAGTATTTT | CASSSTPGLSTDTQYF
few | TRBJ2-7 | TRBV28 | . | TGTGCCAGCAGTAAGCTTGTCCCCGACTACGAGCAGTACTTC | CASSKLVPDYEQYF
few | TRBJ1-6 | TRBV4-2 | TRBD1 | TGTGCCAGCAGGGGGAACAGGGGACAGGGAGTCATTAATTCACCCCTCCACTTT | CASRGNRGQGVINSPLHF
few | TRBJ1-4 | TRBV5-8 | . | TGTGCCAGCCCCCGGGGTGGTGGTCTGTTTTTT | CASPRGGGLFF
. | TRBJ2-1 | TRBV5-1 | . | TGCGCCAGCAGCTTGAGCGGCCTTTCCTACAATGAGCAGTTCTTC | CASSLSGLSYNEQFF
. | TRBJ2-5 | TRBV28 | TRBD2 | TGTGCCAGCAGTTTACGGACTAGCGGGAGAGGAGAGACCCAGTACTTC | CASSLRTSGRGETQYF
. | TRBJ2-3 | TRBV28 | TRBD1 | TGTGCCAGCAGCAGACCGGACAGGTTCACAGATACGCAGTATTTT | CASSRPDRFTDTQYF
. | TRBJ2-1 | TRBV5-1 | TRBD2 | TGCGCCAGCAGTACTAGCGGGGGGCTCAATGAGCAGTTCTTC | CASSTSGGLNEQFF
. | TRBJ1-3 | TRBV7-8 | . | TGTGCCAGCAGCCAACTGAACTCTGGAAACACCATATATTTT | CASSQLNSGNTIYF
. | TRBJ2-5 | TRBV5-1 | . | TGCGCCAGCACCCGAACAGGGAGTACCCAAGAGACCCAGTACTTC | CASTRTGSTQETQYF
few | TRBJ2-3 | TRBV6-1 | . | TGTGCCAGCAGTGTGGGAGTCGTCGATACGCAGTATTTT | CASSVGVVDTQYF
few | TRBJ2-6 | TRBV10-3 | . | TGTGCCTCCAGGGGGGAAAAATCTGGGGCCAACGTCCTGACTTTC | CASRGEKSGANVLTF
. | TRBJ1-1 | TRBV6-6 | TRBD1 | TGTGCCAGCAGTGACCGACAGGGACGAAGTACTGAAGCTTTCTTT | CASSDRQGRSTEAFF
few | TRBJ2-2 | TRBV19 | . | TGTGCCAGTACCAAAACCGGGGAGCTGTTTTTT | CASTKTGELFF
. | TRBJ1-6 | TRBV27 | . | TGTGCCAGCAGTGTATCGGGCTTTAATTCACCCCTCCACTTT | CASSVSGFNSPLHF
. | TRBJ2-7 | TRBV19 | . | TGTGCCAGTAGTAGACAGGCGTCCGAGCAGTACTTC | CASSRQASEQYF
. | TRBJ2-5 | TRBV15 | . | TGTGCCACCAGCCCCGGGGGGCTGATACAAGAGACCCAGTACTTC | CATSPGGLIQETQYF
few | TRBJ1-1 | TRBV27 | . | TGTGCCAGCAGTTTTAATGCGGGGGATCGGACTTCAAAAGCTTTCTTT | CASSFNAGDRTSKAFF
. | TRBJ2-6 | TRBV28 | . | TGTGCCAGCAGTTTAGTAATCGACTGGACTTTCTCTGGGGCCAACGTCCTGACTTTC | CASSLVIDWTFSGANVLTF
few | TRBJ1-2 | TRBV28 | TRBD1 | TGTGCCAGCAGTTTATTCCCTCAGGGGGATGGCTACACCTTC | CASSLFPQGDGYTF
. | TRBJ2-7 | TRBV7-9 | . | TGTGCCAGCAGCTTAGTTGACGGGGAGCAGTACTTC | CASSLVDGEQYF
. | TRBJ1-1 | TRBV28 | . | TGTGCCAGCAGTTTATATTTGGGAGGCACTGAAGCTTTCTTT | CASSLYLGGTEAFF
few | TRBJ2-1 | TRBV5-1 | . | TGCGCCAGCAGTGACAGACACAATGAGCAGTTCTTC | CASSDRHNEQFF
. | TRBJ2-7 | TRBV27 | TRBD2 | TGTGCCAGCTGGAAGACTAGCGGGAAAGAGCAGTACTTC | CASWKTSGKEQYF
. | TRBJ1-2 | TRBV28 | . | TGTGCCAGCACCACGGAGCCCGAGCATGGCTACACCTTC | CASTTEPEHGYTF
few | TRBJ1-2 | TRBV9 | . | TGTGCCAGCAGCGTAAGCGGGGGGGGGATCTATGGCTACACCTTC | CASSVSGGGIYGYTF
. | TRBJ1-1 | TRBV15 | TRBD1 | TGTGCCACCAGCGGGACAGGGGCGGTCGAAGCTTTCTTT | CATSGTGAVEAFF
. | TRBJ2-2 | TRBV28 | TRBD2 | TGTGCCAGCAGTTTCCCGACTAGCGGGAGCCCCGGGGAGCTGTTTTTT | CASSFPTSGSPGELFF
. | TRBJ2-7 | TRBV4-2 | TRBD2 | TGTGCCAGCAGCCAAGTAAGCGGGAGGCCGTTAAGGGAGCAGTACTTC | CASSQVSGRPLREQYF
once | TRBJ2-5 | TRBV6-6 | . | TGTGCCAGCAGGGCAGGGGCTAGCAGGCAAGAGACCCAGTACTTC | CASRAGASRQETQYF
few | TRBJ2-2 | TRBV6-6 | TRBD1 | TGTGCCAGCAGGCCGACAGGGACGAACACCGGGGAGCTGTTTTTT | CASRPTGTNTGELFF
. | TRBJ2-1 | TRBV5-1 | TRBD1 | TGCGCCAGCAGCTTGGGCTCAGGGGGATCCTCCTACAATGAGCAGTTCTTC | CASSLGSGGSSYNEQFF
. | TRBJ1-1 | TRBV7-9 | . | TGTGCCAGCAGCAAAACGGCCCAGGGCACTGAAGCTTTCTTT | CASSKTAQGTEAFF
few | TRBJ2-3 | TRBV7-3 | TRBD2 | TGTGCCAGCAGCGCCGGACTAGCTTCAGATACGCAGTATTTT | CASSAGLASDTQYF
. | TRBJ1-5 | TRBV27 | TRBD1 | TGTGCCAGCAGACCGACAGGGGAAGGGAGCAATCAGCCCCAGCATTTT | CASRPTGEGSNQPQHF
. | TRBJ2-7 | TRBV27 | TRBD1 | TGTGCCAGCAGTCTCAGGGGGCTCGGGGCCTACGAGCAGTACTTC | CASSLRGLGAYEQYF
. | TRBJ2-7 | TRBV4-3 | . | TGCGCCAGCAGCCAAGATATCGGAAACTATTTACACTTC | CASSQDIGNYLHF
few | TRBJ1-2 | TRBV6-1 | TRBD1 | TGTGCCAGCAGCCTGAAGAGGACAGGGGGCAGTGGCTACACCTTC | CASSLKRTGGSGYTF
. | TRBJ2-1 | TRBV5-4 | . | TGTGCCAGCAGCTTGTCCCTAGCCCTCTCCTACAATGAGCAGTTCTTC | CASSLSLALSYNEQFF
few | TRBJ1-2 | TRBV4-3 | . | TGCGCCAGCAGCCAAGATCTTGGCCAGGCCGAGAGCTATGGCTACACCTTC | CASSQDLGQAESYGYTF
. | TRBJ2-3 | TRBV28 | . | TGTGCCAGCAGTTTTGAGAATACGCAGTATTTT | CASSFENTQYF
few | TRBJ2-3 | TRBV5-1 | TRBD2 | TGCGCCAGCAGCTCGGGACTAGCGGGGGCCGGCACAGATACGCAGTATTTT | CASSSGLAGAGTDTQYF
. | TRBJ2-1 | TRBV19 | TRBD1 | TGTGCCAGTAGTCTAGGGACAGGAGGGTACAATGAGCAGTTCTTC | CASSLGTGGYNEQFF